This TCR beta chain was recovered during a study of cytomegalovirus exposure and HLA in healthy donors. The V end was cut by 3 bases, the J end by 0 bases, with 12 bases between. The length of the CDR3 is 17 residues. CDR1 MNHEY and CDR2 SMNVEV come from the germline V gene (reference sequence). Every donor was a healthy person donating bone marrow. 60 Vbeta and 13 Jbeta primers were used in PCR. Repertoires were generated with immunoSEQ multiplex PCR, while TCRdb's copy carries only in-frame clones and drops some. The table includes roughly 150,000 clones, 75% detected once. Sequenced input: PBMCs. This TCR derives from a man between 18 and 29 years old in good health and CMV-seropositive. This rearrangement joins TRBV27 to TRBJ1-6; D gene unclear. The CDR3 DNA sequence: TGTGCCAGCAGTTTGAGGCAGTCCAGCTCCTATAATTCACCCCTCCACTTT. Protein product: CASSLRQSSSYNSPLHF.